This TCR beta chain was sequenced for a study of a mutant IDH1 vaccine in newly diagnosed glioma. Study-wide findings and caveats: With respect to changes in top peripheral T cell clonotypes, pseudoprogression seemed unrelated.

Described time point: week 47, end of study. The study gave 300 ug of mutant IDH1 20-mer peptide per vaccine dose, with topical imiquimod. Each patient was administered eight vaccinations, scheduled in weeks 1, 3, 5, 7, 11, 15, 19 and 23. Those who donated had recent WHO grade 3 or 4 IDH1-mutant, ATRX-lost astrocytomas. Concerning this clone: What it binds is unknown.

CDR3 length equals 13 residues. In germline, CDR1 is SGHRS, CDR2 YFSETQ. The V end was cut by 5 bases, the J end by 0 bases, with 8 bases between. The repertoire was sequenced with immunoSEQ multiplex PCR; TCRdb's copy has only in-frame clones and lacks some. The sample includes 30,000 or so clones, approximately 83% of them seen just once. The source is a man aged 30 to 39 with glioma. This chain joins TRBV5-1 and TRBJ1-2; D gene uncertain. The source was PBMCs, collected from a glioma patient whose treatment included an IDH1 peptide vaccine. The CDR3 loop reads CASSGRANYGYTF. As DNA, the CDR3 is TGCGCCAGCAGTGGCCGCGCTAACTATGGCTACACCTTC.